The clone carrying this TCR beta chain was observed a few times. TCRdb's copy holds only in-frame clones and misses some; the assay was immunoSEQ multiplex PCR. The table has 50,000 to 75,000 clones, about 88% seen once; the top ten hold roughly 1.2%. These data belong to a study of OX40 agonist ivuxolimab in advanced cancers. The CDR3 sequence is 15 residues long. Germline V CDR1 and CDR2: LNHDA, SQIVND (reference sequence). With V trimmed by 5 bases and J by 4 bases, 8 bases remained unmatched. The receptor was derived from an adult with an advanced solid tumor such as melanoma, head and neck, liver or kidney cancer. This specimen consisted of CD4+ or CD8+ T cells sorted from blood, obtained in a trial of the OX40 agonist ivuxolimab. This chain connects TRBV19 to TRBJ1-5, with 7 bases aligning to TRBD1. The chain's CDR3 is CASSLQKGANQPQHF. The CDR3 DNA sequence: TGTGCCAGTAGTCTCCAGAAGGGGGCAAATCAGCCCCAGCATTTT.